Listed here are 20 T cell receptor beta chains from one sample, sequenced in a study of control samples from healthy donors and cancer patients. Only in-frame clones appear in the TCRdb table, and some are missing; sequencing was by immunoSEQ multiplex PCR. The sample contains about 190,000 clones, about nine tenths of which appear only once. The sequenced sample consisted of blood. The receptors originated from a man aged 25-45 years in good health.

The chain carries TRBV19 and TRBJ2-4, with a possible D match to TRBD1 (6 bases). Germline loops: CDR1 LNHDA, CDR2 SQIVND (reference sequence). The CDR3 length is 16 residues. V lost 6 bases to trimming and J lost 0 bases, with 15 bases between them. CDR3 loop: CASSEGGFIAKNIQYF. CDR3 bases: TGTGCCAGTAGCGAAGGGGGATTTATAGCCAAAAACATTCAGTACTTC. The full variable domain, completed using reference TRBV19 and TRBJ2-4, is DGGITQSPKYLFRKEGQNVTLSCEQNLNHDAMYWYRQDPGQGLRLIYYSQIVNDFQKGDIAEGYSVSREKKESFPLTVTSAQKNPTAFYLCASSEGGFIAKNIQYFGAGTRLSVL.

The CDR3 nucleotides read TGTGCCAGCAGCGACCCCGGGGGTTCACCCCTCCACTTT. Amino acid sequence: CASSDPGGSPLHF. The chain combines TRBV6-5 with TRBJ1-6, with a possible D match to TRBD1 (5 bases). The CDR3 sequence is 13 residues long. Between the trimmed V and J ends, which lost 6 bases and 9 bases, there was a span of 12 bases. Germline CDR1 reads MNHEY; CDR2 reads SVGAGI.

This chain uses TRBV6-4 with TRBJ1-1, with D unclear. The germline gives CDR1 MRHNA, CDR2 SNTAGT. This CDR3 has 12 amino acids. Trimming pared 1 base from V and 11 bases from J, leaving 11 bases between. CDR3 sequence reads: CASSDLEGLAFF. The CDR3 DNA follows: TGTGCCAGCAGTGACTTGGAGGGTCTGGCTTTCTTT.

The chain employs TRBV29-1 and TRBJ2-2, with TRBD2 as a possible D gene (5 bases). V was trimmed by 2 bases and J by 0 bases, leaving 7 bases between them. The CDR3 contains 14 residues. Germline CDR1 is SQVTM and CDR2 is ANQGSEA. In DNA, the CDR3 is TGCAGCGTTGAACTTAGCGCGAACACCGGGGAGCTGTTTTTT. Its protein product is CSVELSANTGELFF.

This chain connects TRBV3-1 (or the pseudogene TRBV3-2) to TRBJ2-7; D is possibly TRBD2 (7 bases). Germline V CDR1 and CDR2: LGHDT, YNNKEL (reference sequence). This CDR3 region has 13 residues. The ends were cut back, 2 bases at V and 10 bases at J, with 15 bases in the middle. CDR3 bases: TGTGCCAGCAGCCAACCCACGGGGGGCGGACAGTACTTC. This codes for CASSQPTGGGQYF.

V and J are TRBV19 and TRBJ1-2; the D is unclear. The CDR3 totals 12 residues. The germline gives CDR1 LNHDA, CDR2 SQIVND (reference sequence). CDR3 nucleotide sequence: TGTGCTTCGGAAGGGTTCGCGGGGGGCTACACCTTC. Its translation is CASEGFAGGYTF.

J is TRBJ1-2 and V is TRBV5-4; D gene unclear. The CDR3 is 18 residues long. The V end was cut by 0 bases, the J end by 0 bases, with 18 bases between. The germline CDR1 and CDR2 sequences are SGHNT and YYREEE (reference sequence). The CDR3 loop is CASSLVEAVRAPNYGYTF. The CDR3 region has the DNA TGTGCCAGCAGCTTGGTTGAAGCAGTAAGAGCCCCTAACTATGGCTACACCTTC.

This rearrangement joins TRBV29-1 to TRBJ1-6, with D possibly TRBD1 on 6 matching bases. Germline CDR1 and CDR2: SQVTM and ANQGSEA. V shed 6 bases and J shed 14 bases, with 20 bases lying between them. This CDR3 spans 13 amino acids. The CDR3 region is CSVRDTHNSALHF. Written as DNA, the CDR3 is TGCAGCGTCCGGGACACCCATAATTCTGCCCTCCACTTT.

CDR3 DNA: TGTGCCAGCAGCTTAGATCCCAGGAGTGAGACCCAGTACTTC. Encoded protein: CASSLDPRSETQYF. The chain combines TRBV11-2 with TRBJ2-5; D is uncertain. V was shortened by 0 bases and J by 5 bases, with 10 bases between the two germline ends. Germline assignment: CDR1 SGHAT and CDR2 FQNNGV. The CDR3 has 14 residues. Looking up the rest from reference TRBV11-2 and TRBJ2-5 gives the full variable domain: EAGVAQSPRYKIIEKRQSVAFWCNPISGHATLYWYQQILGQGPKLLIQFQNNGVVDDSQLPKDRFSAERLKGVDSTLKIQPAKLEDSAVYLCASSLDPRSETQYFGPGTRLLVL.

This sequence joins TRBV7-3 and TRBJ2-1; D is perhaps TRBD2 (5 bases). Per germline, CDR1 SGHTA and CDR2 FQGTGA. V shed 5 bases and J shed 4 bases, with 12 bases lying between them. This CDR3 comprises 14 residues. CDR3 nucleotide sequence: TGTGCCAGCAGCCCCCGAGGGCCGTACAATGAGCAGTTCTTC. Its protein product is CASSPRGPYNEQFF.

This chain links TRBV5-3 with TRBJ1-1; D might be TRBD1 (6 bases). TRBV5-3 counts as an open reading frame of uncertain function. The CDR3 consists of 14 residues. V was shortened by 1 base and J by 6 bases, with 13 bases between the two germline ends. The CDR3 sequence: CARSLRQEFAEAFF. Here the CDR3 DNA reads TGTGCCAGAAGCTTGCGACAGGAGTTCGCTGAAGCTTTCTTT.

The chain links TRBV3-1 (or the pseudogene TRBV3-2) to TRBJ1-2; D gene unclear. Germline-derived CDR1 and CDR2 are LGHDT and YNNKEL (reference sequence). V was pared by 0 bases and J by 5 bases, with 7 bases between. The CDR3 consists of 13 residues. Here the CDR3 reads CASSQDRAYGYTF. In nucleotides, the CDR3 is TGTGCCAGCAGCCAAGATAGGGCTTATGGCTACACCTTC.

This clone was seen a few times. V is TRBV30 and J is TRBJ2-6; the D is unclear. The germline gives CDR1 GTSNPN, CDR2 SVGIG (reference sequence). The V end lost 2 bases, the J end lost 0 bases, and 2 bases lay between the germline ends. This CDR3 has 13 residues. CDR3 sequence reads: CAWSSSGANVLTF. The CDR3, as DNA: TGTGCCTGGAGTAGCTCTGGGGCCAACGTCCTGACTTTC.

This clone appeared a single time. The chain couples TRBV3-1 (or the pseudogene TRBV3-2) to TRBJ1-5; tentatively, D is TRBD1 (5 bases). Germline lookup yields CDR1 LGHDT and CDR2 YNNKEL (reference sequence). Trimming left V 4 bases short and J 0 bases short, with 16 bases between. The CDR3 is made up of 17 amino acids. The CDR3 spells CASSRNPVGGSNQPQHF. In DNA form, the CDR3 reads TGTGCCAGCAGCCGTAACCCAGTTGGGGGTAGCAATCAGCCCCAGCATTTT.

V gene TRBV30 combines with J gene TRBJ2-1; TRBD2 is a possible D gene (6 bases). CDR1 GTSNPN and CDR2 SVGIG come from the germline V gene (reference sequence). This CDR3 comprises 15 residues. V dropped 1 base and J dropped 0 bases, with 10 bases sitting between them. The CDR3 nucleotides read TGTGCCTGGAGTGCGGGACTTAGCTCCTACAATGAGCAGTTCTTC. The encoded protein is CAWSAGLSSYNEQFF.

V usage is TRBV11-2 and J usage is TRBJ2-1; 8 bases align to TRBD1. V dropped 3 bases and J dropped 5; count of bases not matched to a gene: 9. The CDR3 runs to 16 residues. CDR1 is SGHAT, CDR2 FQNNGV, per germline. For the CDR3, the DNA is TGTGCCAGCAGCTTTACCCACGACAGGGGTAACAATGAGCAGTTCTTC. It encodes CASSFTHDRGNNEQFF.

This sequence joins TRBV6-6 and TRBJ2-7, with 7 bases that match TRBD1. CDR1 is MNHNY, CDR2 SVGAGI, per germline (reference sequence). There are 15 residues in the CDR3. After removal of 5 bases from V and 2 bases from J, the junction contained 9 bases not matched to a gene. The CDR3 loop reads CASSKGAPPTYEQYF. In nucleotides, the CDR3 is TGTGCCAGCAGTAAGGGGGCCCCACCGACCTACGAGCAGTACTTC.

The chain links TRBV27 to TRBJ2-1, with 7 positions matching TRBD2. Germline-derived CDR1 and CDR2 are MNHEY and SMNVEV (reference sequence). Trimming cost V 3 bases and J 3 bases; bases outside gene matches: 2. The CDR3 sequence is 14 residues long. The CDR3 DNA reads TGTGCCAGCAGTTTGGGGGGGGTCTACAATGAGCAGTTCTTC. Translated, it gives CASSLGGVYNEQFF.

Only a few counts were recorded for this clone. This chain joins TRBV7-8 and TRBJ2-2; TRBD1 matches at 9 bases. The V gene end was trimmed by 2 bases and the J gene end by 4 bases; junction bases not matched to a gene: 2. Germline loops: CDR1 SGHVS, CDR2 FQNEAQ. The CDR3 runs to 15 residues. The CDR3 region is CASSLRGQGTGELFF. CDR3 nucleotide sequence: TGTGCCAGCAGCTTAAGGGGACAGGGCACCGGGGAGCTGTTTTTT.

The rearrangement joins TRBV6-5 to TRBJ2-1, with D perhaps matching TRBD2 (6 bases). In germline, CDR1 is MNHEY, CDR2 SVGAGI. The length of the CDR3 is 12 residues. V shed 6 bases and J shed 12 bases, with 15 bases lying between them. The DNA of the CDR3 is TGTGCCAGCAGCCCCGGGCGGGGTGGGCAGTTCTTC. This gives the protein CASSPGRGGQFF.